This entry lists 20 T cell receptor beta chains sequenced from one sample in a study of circulating tumor DNA in untreated peripheral T-cell lymphoma. The repertoire was sequenced with immunoSEQ multiplex PCR; TCRdb's copy has only in-frame clones and lacks some. The sample has 7,000 or so clones, about 75% seen once; the top ten hold more than 15%. Material for sequencing was tumor tissue. The receptors shown here come from a human donor with peripheral T-cell lymphoma.

The chain is built from TRBV6-8 and TRBJ1-4; 9 bases fit TRBD1. With V trimmed by 5 bases and J by 2 bases, 0 bases remained unmatched. The V gene's germline CDR1 is MNHGY and CDR2 SAAAGT. This CDR3 spans 14 amino acids. The CDR3 DNA reads TGTGCCAGCAGTGGACAGGGGACTAATGAAAAACTGTTTTTT. This gives the protein CASSGQGTNEKLFF.

The rearrangement joins TRBV6-7 to TRBJ2-4; no clear D gene. TRBV6-7 is designated an ORF whose function remains uncertain. The CDR3 length is 12 residues. Trimming stripped 5 bases from V and 6 bases from J, with 8 bases between. The chain's CDR3 is CASSVDGNIQYF. DNA for the CDR3: TGTGCCAGCAGTGTGGACGGAAACATTCAGTACTTC.

The V and J genes are TRBV18 and TRBJ2-7; possibly TRBD2 for D (6 bases). Trimming cost V 6 bases and J 2 bases, with 14 bases left between them. Germline V gives CDR1 KGHSH, CDR2 LQKENI. The length of the CDR3 is 14 residues. As DNA, the CDR3 is TGTGCCAGCTCGTCCCCCGGGAGCACCTACGAGCAGTACTTC. Residues: CASSSPGSTYEQYF. Full variable domain (rest looked up from reference TRBV18 and TRBJ2-7): NAGVMQNPRHLVRRRGQEARLRCSPMKGHSHVYWYRQLPEEGLKFMVYLQKENIIDESGMPKERFSAEFPKEGPSILRIQQVVRGDSAAYFCASSSPGSTYEQYFGPGTRLTVT.

This chain uses TRBV18 with TRBJ2-1, with D unclear. CDR3 length: 16 residues. Trimming pared 4 bases from V and 0 bases from J, leaving 13 bases between. Germline assignment: CDR1 KGHSH and CDR2 LQKENI. The chain's CDR3 is CASSLGVSSSYNEQFF. CDR3 DNA: TGTGCCAGCTCACTTGGGGTTTCGAGCTCCTACAATGAGCAGTTCTTC.

The CDR3 sequence is CASTGQFSYEQYF. The DNA of the CDR3 is TGTGCCAGCACTGGACAGTTCTCCTACGAGCAGTACTTC. This chain connects TRBV18 to TRBJ2-7, with a tentative D call TRBD1 (6 bases). The CDR3 runs to 13 residues. Germline V gives CDR1 KGHSH, CDR2 LQKENI. The germline V and J ends were trimmed by 8 bases and 0 bases, with 11 bases remaining between them.

This chain uses TRBV6-8 with TRBJ1-2; tentatively, D is TRBD1 (6 bases). Germline CDR1 and CDR2: MNHGY and SAAAGT. Trimming stripped 7 bases from V and 4 bases from J, with 13 bases between. The CDR3 sequence is 13 residues long. In DNA form, the CDR3 reads TGTGCCAGCACCACACAGGGTAGCTATGGCTACACCTTC. Its translation: CASTTQGSYGYTF.

CDR3 loop: CASRENSRNTEAFF. CDR3 nucleotides: TGTGCCAGCAGGGAAAACAGTCGAAACACTGAAGCTTTCTTT. The chain uses TRBV28 and TRBJ1-1, with D hard to call. This CDR3 region has 14 residues. CDR1 is MDHEN and CDR2 is SYDVKM in the germline V gene. Trimming shortened V by 6 bases and J by 2 bases, and 13 bases separated the two germline ends. Full variable domain (rest looked up from reference TRBV28 and TRBJ1-1): DVKVTQSSRYLVKRTGEKVFLECVQDMDHENMFWYRQDPGLGLRLIYFSYDVKMKEKGDIPEGYSVSREKKERFSLILESASTNQTSMYLCASRENSRNTEAFFGQGTRLTVV.

The rearrangement joins TRBV15 to TRBJ2-7; 9 nucleotides agree with TRBD2. Trimming at V came to 0 bases and at J to 6 bases, leaving 6 bases not matched to a gene. Germline CDR1 reads LNHNV; CDR2 reads YYDKDF (reference sequence). The CDR3 is made up of 15 amino acids. CDR3 loop: CATSRDPSGTIEQYF. The CDR3 DNA reads as TGTGCCACCAGCAGAGACCCTAGCGGGACTATCGAGCAGTACTTC.

The chain carries TRBV28 and TRBJ2-3; 8 nucleotides match TRBD1. Germline lookup yields CDR1 MDHEN and CDR2 SYDVKM. The CDR3 sequence is 15 residues long. The junction had 2 bases not matched to a gene; V was cut back by 2 bases and J by 1 base. The CDR3: CASSLGQGRTDTQYF. CDR3 in DNA: TGTGCCAGCAGTTTAGGACAGGGCCGCACAGATACGCAGTATTTT.

The gene calls are TRBV22-1 and TRBJ2-4. TRBV22-1 is annotated as a pseudogene. The CDR3 sequence is 17 residues long. CDR3 amino acids: CASSDGGGWGRENIQYF. The DNA of the CDR3 is TGTGCCAGCAGTGACGGTGGGGGTTGGGGTCGAGAAAACATTCAGTACTTC.

The rearrangement joins TRBV29-1 to TRBJ2-3; D uncertain. Trimming removed 5 bases from V and 5 bases from J, with 11 bases in between. Germline CDR1 SQVTM, CDR2 ANQGSEA. CDR3 length equals 12 residues. CDR3 in amino acids: CSVRQAGDTQYF. DNA for the CDR3: TGCAGCGTTCGTCAGGCTGGAGATACGCAGTATTTT.

The chain employs TRBV11-3 and TRBJ2-3; 7 bases align to TRBD2. The CDR3 is made up of 15 amino acids. Germline values: CDR1 SGHNT, CDR2 YENEEA. Unmatched junction bases numbered 3, after V lost 3 bases and J lost 0 bases. CDR3 DNA: TGTGCCAGCAGCTTCGTGGGGGGGAGCACAGATACGCAGTATTTT. Translated: CASSFVGGSTDTQYF.

CDR3 sequence: CASTNLDRGNEKLFF. In DNA form, the CDR3 reads TGTGCCAGCACCAACCTAGACAGAGGGAATGAAAAACTGTTTTTT. This rearrangement joins TRBV11-3 to TRBJ1-4; a possible D gene is TRBD1 (5 bases). CDR3 length: 15 residues. Germline loops: CDR1 SGHNT, CDR2 YENEEA. Trimming pared 7 bases from V and 5 bases from J, leaving 17 bases between.

V gene TRBV28 combines with J gene TRBJ2-5; D call uncertain. Trimming pared 3 bases from V and 2 bases from J, leaving 16 bases between. This CDR3 comprises 16 residues. Looked up from germline, CDR1 is MDHEN and CDR2 is SYDVKM. The CDR3 protein is CASSFQLQLDQETQYF. The CDR3 DNA reads TGTGCCAGCAGTTTTCAGTTACAGTTGGATCAAGAGACCCAGTACTTC.

This clone has a single count. The rearrangement uses TRBV29-1 and TRBJ2-7; unclear D gene. The CDR3 is 12 residues long. Per the germline V gene, CDR1 is SQVTM and CDR2 is ANQGSEA. Trimming cost V 6 bases and J 7 bases, with 16 bases left between them. CDR3 loop: CSVDLQEGEQYF. The CDR3 coding sequence is TGCAGCGTCGACCTCCAAGAAGGGGAGCAGTACTTC.

The chain has TRBV6-7 and TRBJ1-3; 11 nucleotides line up with TRBD1. TRBV6-7 is designated an ORF whose function remains uncertain. This CDR3 contains 18 residues. V dropped 6 bases and J dropped 4; count of bases not matched to a gene: 14. CDR3 nucleotides: TGTGCCAGCAGATACGTTTACTCCGGGACAGGGGGAGGAAACACCATATATTTT. Its translation: CASRYVYSGTGGGNTIYF.

The J gene is TRBJ1-1, the V gene TRBV6-8; D unresolved. Germline V gene lookup returns CDR1 MNHGY and CDR2 SAAAGT. The V and J ends lost 2 bases and 4 bases respectively, with 8 bases between them. The CDR3 length is 13 residues. This CDR3 reads CASSYDFSTEAFF. The CDR3 DNA is TGTGCCAGCAGTTACGACTTCTCCACTGAAGCTTTCTTT.

This sequence joins TRBV9 and TRBJ2-1, with D maybe TRBD2 (6 bases). Germline-derived CDR1 and CDR2 are SGDLS and YYNGEE. The V gene lost 0 bases and the J gene lost 9 bases, with 7 bases spanning the gap. CDR3 length: 12 residues. In nucleotides, the CDR3 is TGTGCCAGCAGCGTAGGCGGGGCTGAGCAGTTCTTC. Translated: CASSVGGAEQFF.

Remarks on this clone: Compared with germline, one end of the junction differs, possibly owing to a read error. V usage is TRBV6-8 and J usage is TRBJ2-3; 7 nucleotides match TRBD1. The germline gives CDR1 MNHGY, CDR2 SAAAGT. The CDR3 loop spans 15 amino acids. CDR3 loop: CASRDLSTGSDTQYF. The CDR3 DNA sequence: TGTGCCAGCAGGGACCTTTCGACAGGGTCAGATACGCAATATTTT.

The V gene is TRBV15, the J gene TRBJ1-2, with a possible D match to TRBD1 (5 bases). Germline lookup yields CDR1 LNHNV and CDR2 YYDKDF (reference sequence). V was cut by 0 bases and J by 5 bases, with 13 bases left in between. This CDR3 region has 15 residues. The CDR3 sequence: CATSRDRGTRYGYTF. The CDR3 nucleotides are TGTGCCACCAGCAGAGATCGCGGGACCCGATATGGCTACACCTTC.